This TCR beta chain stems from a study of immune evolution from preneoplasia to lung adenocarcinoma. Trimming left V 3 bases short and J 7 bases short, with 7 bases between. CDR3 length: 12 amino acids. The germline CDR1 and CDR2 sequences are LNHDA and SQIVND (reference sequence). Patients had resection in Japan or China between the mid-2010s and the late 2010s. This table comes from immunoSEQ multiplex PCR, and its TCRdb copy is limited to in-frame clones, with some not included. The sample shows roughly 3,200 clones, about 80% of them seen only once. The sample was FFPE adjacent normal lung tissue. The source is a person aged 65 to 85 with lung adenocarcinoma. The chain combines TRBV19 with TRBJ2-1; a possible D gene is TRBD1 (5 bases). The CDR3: CASSIPGNEQFF. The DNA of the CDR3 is TGTGCCAGTAGTATCCCAGGGAATGAGCAGTTCTTC.